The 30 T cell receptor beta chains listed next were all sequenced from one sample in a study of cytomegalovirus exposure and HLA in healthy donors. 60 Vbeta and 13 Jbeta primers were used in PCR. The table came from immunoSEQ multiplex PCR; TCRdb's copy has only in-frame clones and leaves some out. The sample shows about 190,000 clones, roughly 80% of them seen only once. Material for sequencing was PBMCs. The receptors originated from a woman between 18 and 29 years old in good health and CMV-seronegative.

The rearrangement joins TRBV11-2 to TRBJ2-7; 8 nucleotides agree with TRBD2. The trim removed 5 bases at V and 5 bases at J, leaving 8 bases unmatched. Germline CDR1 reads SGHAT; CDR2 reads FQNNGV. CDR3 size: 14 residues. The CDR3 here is CASSPPSGGDEQYF. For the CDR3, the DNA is TGTGCCAGCAGCCCACCCAGCGGGGGTGACGAGCAGTACTTC. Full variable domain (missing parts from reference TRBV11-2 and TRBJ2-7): EAGVAQSPRYKIIEKRQSVAFWCNPISGHATLYWYQQILGQGPKLLIQFQNNGVVDDSQLPKDRFSAERLKGVDSTLKIQPAKLEDSAVYLCASSPPSGGDEQYFGPGTRLTVT.

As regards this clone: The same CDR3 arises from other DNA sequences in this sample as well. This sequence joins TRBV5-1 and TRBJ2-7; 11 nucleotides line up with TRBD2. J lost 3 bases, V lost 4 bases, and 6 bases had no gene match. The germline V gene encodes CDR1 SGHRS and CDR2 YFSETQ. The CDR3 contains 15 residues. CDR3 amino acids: CASSLGTSGGYEQYF. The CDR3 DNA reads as TGCGCCAGCAGCCTGGGGACTAGCGGAGGCTACGAGCAGTACTTC.

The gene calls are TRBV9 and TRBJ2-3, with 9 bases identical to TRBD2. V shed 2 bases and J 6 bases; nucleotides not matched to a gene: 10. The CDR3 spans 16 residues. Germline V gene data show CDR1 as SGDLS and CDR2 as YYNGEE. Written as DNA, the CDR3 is TGTGCCAGCAGCGTCGAGATAGCGGGAGTGATTGATACGCAGTATTTT. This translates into CASSVEIAGVIDTQYF. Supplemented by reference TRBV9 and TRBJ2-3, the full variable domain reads DSGVTQTPKHLITATGQRVTLRCSPRSGDLSVYWYQQSLDQGLQFLIQYYNGEERAKGNILERFSAQQFPDLHSELNLSSLELGDSALYFCASSVEIAGVIDTQYFGPGTRLTVL.

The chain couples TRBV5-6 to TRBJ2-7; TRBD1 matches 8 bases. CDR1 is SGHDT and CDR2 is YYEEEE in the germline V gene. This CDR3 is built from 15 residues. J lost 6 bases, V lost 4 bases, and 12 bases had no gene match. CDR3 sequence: CASSGVQRTGSEQYF. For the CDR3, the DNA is TGTGCCAGCAGCGGAGTCCAGAGGACAGGGAGCGAGCAGTACTTC.

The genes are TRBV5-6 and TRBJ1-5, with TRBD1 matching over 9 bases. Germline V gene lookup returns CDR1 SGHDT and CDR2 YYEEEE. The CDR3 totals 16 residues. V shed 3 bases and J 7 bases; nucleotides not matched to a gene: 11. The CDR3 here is CASSYPGTGRPQPQHF. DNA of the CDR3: TGTGCCAGCAGCTATCCCGGGACAGGGCGCCCCCAGCCCCAGCATTTT.

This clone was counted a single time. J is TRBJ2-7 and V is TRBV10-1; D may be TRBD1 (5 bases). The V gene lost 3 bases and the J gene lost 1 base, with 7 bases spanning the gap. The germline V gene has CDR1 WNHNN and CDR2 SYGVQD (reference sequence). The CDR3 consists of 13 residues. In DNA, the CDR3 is TGCGCCAGCAGTGACCCAGGGTCCTACGAGCAGTACTTC. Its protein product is CASSDPGSYEQYF.

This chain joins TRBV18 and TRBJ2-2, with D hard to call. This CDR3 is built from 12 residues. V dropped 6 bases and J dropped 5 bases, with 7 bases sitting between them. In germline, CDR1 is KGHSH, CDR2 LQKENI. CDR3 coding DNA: TGTGCCAGCTCCGCACTAACCGGGGAGCTGTTTTTT. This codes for CASSALTGELFF.

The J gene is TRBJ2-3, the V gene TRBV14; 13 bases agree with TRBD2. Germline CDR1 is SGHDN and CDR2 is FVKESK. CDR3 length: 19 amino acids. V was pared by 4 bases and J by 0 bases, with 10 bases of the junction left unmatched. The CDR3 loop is CASSPRTSGSYASTDTQYF. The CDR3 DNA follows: TGTGCCAGCAGCCCAAGGACTAGCGGGAGCTACGCAAGCACAGATACGCAGTATTTT. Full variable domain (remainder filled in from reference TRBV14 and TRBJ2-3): EAGVTQFPSHSVIEKGQTVTLRCDPISGHDNLYWYRRVMGKEIKFLLHFVKESKQDESGMPNNRFLAERTGGTYSTLKVQPAELEDSGVYFCASSPRTSGSYASTDTQYFGPGTRLTVL.

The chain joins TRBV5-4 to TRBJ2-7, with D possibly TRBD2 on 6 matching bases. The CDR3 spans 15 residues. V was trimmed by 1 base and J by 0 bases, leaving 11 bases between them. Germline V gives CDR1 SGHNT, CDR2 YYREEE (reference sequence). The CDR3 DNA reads TGTGCCAGCAGCTTGACGGGGAGGAACTCCTACGAGCAGTACTTC. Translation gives CASSLTGRNSYEQYF.

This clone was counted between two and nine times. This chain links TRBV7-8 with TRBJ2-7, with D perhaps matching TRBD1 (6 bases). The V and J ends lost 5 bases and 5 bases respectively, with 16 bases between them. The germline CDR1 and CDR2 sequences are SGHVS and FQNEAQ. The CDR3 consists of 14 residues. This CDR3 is CASSERQVFNEQYF. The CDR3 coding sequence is TGTGCCAGCAGCGAGAGACAGGTTTTCAACGAGCAGTACTTC.

The CDR3 protein is CASSQDPDRVCEKLFF. The CDR3 DNA sequence: TGCGCCAGCAGCCAAGACCCCGACAGGGTTTGCGAAAAACTGTTTTTT. The rearrangement joins TRBV4-1 to TRBJ1-4; 7 bases fit TRBD1. J was trimmed by 8 bases and V by 0 bases; bases with no gene match: 9. The CDR3 has 16 amino acids. The germline V gene encodes CDR1 MGHRA and CDR2 YSYEKL.

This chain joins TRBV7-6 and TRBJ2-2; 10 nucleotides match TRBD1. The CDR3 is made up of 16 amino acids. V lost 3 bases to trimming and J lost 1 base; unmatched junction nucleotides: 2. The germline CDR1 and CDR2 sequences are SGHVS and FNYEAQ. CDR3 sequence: CASSFGQGGNTGELFF. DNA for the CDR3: TGTGCCAGCAGCTTTGGACAGGGGGGGAACACCGGGGAGCTGTTTTTT.

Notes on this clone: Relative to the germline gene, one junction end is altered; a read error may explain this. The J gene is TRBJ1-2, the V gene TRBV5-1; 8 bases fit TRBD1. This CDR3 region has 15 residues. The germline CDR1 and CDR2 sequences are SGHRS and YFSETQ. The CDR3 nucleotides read TGCGCCAACAGCTTCTCAGGGGGCACTAACTATGGCTACACCTTC. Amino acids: CANSFSGGTNYGYTF.

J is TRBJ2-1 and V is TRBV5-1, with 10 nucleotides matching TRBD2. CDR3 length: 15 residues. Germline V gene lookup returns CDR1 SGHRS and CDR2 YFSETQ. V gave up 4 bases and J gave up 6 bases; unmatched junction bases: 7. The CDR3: CASSLSSGSFNEQFF. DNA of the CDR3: TGCGCCAGCAGCCTATCTAGCGGGAGCTTCAATGAGCAGTTCTTC. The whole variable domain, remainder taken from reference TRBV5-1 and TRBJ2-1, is KAGVTQTPRYLIKTRGQQVTLSCSPISGHRSVSWYQQTPGQGLQFLFEYFSETQRNKGNFPGRFSGRQFSNSRSEMNVSTLELGDSALYLCASSLSSGSFNEQFFGPGTRLTVL.

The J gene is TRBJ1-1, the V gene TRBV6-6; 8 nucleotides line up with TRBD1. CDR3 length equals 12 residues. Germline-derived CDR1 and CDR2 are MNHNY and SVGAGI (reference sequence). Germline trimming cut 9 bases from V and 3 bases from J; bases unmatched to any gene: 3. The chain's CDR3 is CASSQGDTEAFF. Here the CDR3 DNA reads TGTGCCAGTTCACAGGGGGACACTGAAGCTTTCTTT.

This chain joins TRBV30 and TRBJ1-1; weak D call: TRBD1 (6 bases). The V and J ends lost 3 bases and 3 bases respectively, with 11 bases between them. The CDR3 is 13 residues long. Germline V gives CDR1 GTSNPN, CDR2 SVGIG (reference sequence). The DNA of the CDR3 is TGTGCCTGGAGAACAGGGATTCACACTGAAGCTTTCTTT. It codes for CAWRTGIHTEAFF.

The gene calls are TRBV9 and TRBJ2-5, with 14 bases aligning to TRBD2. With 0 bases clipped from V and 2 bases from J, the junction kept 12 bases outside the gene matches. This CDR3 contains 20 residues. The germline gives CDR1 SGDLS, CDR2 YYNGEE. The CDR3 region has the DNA TGTGCCAGCAGCGTAGCTACGCGACTAGCGGGGGGGCCGTTTCAAGAGACCCAGTACTTC. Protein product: CASSVATRLAGGPFQETQYF.

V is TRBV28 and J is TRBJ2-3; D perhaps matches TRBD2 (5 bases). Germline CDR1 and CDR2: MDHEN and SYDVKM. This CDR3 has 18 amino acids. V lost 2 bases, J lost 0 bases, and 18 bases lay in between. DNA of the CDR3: TGTGCCAGCAGTTTACACCTAGCAGCCCCTACTAGCACAGATACGCAGTATTTT. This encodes CASSLHLAAPTSTDTQYF. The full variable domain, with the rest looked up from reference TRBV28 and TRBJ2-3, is DVKVTQSSRYLVKRTGEKVFLECVQDMDHENMFWYRQDPGLGLRLIYFSYDVKMKEKGDIPEGYSVSREKKERFSLILESASTNQTSMYLCASSLHLAAPTSTDTQYFGPGTRLTVL.

The CDR3 is CASSNTGGFFEQYF. In DNA, the CDR3 is TGTGCCAGCAGTAACACTGGAGGGTTCTTCGAGCAGTACTTC. The chain has TRBV6-5 and TRBJ2-7, with D perhaps matching TRBD2 (6 bases). This CDR3 is 14 amino acids long. Per the germline V gene, CDR1 is MNHEY and CDR2 is SVGAGI. V lost 5 bases, J lost 6 bases, and 17 bases lay in between.

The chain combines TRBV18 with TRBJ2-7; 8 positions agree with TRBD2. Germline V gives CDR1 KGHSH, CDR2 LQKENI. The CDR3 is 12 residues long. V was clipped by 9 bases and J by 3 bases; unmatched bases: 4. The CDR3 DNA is TGTGCCAGTTTACGGGAGGGCTACGAGCAGTACTTC. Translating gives CASLREGYEQYF.

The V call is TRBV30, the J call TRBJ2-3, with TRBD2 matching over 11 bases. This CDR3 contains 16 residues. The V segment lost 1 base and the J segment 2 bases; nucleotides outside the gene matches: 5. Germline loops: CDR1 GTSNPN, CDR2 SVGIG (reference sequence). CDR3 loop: CAWSGGTSGITDTQYF. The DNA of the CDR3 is TGTGCCTGGAGTGGAGGGACTAGCGGAATCACAGATACGCAGTATTTT.

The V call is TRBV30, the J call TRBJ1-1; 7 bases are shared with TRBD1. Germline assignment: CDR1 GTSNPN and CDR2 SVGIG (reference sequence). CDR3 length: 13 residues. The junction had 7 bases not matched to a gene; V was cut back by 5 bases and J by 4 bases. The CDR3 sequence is CAWWTGGVTEAFF. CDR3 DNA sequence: TGTGCCTGGTGGACAGGTGGGGTCACTGAAGCTTTCTTT.

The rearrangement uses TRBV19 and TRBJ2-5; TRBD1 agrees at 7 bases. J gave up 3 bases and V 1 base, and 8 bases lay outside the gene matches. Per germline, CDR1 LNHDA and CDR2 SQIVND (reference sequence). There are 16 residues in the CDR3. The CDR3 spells CASSIGSGTAEETQYF. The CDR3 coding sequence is TGTGCCAGTAGTATAGGCTCCGGGACAGCCGAAGAGACCCAGTACTTC.

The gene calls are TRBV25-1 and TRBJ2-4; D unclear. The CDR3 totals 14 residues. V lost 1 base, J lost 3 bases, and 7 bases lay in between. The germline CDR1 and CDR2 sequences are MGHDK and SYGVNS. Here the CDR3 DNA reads TGTGCCAGCAGTGAATTCGGGTACAAAAACATTCAGTACTTC. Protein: CASSEFGYKNIQYF. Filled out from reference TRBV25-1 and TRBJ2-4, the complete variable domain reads EADIYQTPRYLVIGTGKKITLECSQTMGHDKMYWYQQDPGMELHLIHYSYGVNSTEKGDLSSESTVSRIRTEHFPLTLESARPSHTSQYLCASSEFGYKNIQYFGAGTRLSVL.

The CDR3 is CASSVWREGNTGELFF. CDR3 sequence (DNA): TGTGCCAGCAGCGTGTGGCGGGAGGGGAACACCGGGGAGCTGTTTTTT. The chain is built from TRBV9 and TRBJ2-2; TRBD2 aligns across 9 bases. CDR1 is SGDLS, CDR2 YYNGEE, per germline. V lost 2 bases and J lost 1; bases outside the gene matches: 3. The CDR3 is 16 amino acids.

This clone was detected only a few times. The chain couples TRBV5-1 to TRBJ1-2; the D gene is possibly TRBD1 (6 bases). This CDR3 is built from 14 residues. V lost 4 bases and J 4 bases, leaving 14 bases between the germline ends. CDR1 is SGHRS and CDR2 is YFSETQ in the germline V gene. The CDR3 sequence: CASSDQGSSYGYTF. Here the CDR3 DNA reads TGCGCCAGCAGCGACCAGGGGTCTAGCTATGGCTACACCTTC. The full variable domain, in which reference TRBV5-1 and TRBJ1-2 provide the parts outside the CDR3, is KAGVTQTPRYLIKTRGQQVTLSCSPISGHRSVSWYQQTPGQGLQFLFEYFSETQRNKGNFPGRFSGRQFSNSRSEMNVSTLELGDSALYLCASSDQGSSYGYTFGSGTRLTVV.

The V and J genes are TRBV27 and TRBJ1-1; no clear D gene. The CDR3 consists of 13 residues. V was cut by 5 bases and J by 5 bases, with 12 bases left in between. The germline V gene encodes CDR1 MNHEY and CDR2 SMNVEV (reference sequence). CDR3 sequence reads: CASSKKAGTEAFF. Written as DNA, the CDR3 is TGTGCCAGCAGTAAAAAAGCCGGGACTGAAGCTTTCTTT.

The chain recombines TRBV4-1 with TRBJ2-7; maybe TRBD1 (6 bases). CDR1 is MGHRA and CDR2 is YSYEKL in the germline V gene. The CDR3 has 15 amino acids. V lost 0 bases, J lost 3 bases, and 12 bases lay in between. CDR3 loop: CASSQDFGQNYEQYF. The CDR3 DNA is TGCGCCAGCAGCCAAGATTTCGGACAGAACTACGAGCAGTACTTC.

In DNA, the CDR3 is TGTGCCAGCAGCTTATTATCGAGAGGGCATCAGCCCCAGCATTTT. Amino acids: CASSLLSRGHQPQHF. J is TRBJ1-5 and V is TRBV5-6, with D hard to call. Trimming pared 2 bases from V and 5 bases from J, leaving 14 bases between. The V gene's germline CDR1 is SGHDT and CDR2 YYEEEE. The length of the CDR3 is 15 residues.

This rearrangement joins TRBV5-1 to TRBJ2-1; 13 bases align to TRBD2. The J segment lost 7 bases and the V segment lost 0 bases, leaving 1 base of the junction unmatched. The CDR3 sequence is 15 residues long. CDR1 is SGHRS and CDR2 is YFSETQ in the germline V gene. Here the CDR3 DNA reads TGCGCCAGCAGCTTGGAGACTAGCGGGAGGAATGAGCAGTTCTTC. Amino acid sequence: CASSLETSGRNEQFF.